The T cell receptor (beta chain) described here comes from a study of T-cell reconstitution after alpha-beta-depleted transplantation in children. Points from the study as a whole: Several hundred expanded graft clones reportedly supplied alpha-beta T cells about two months after transplant. Some patients' high day-60 TCRbeta diversity was attributed to recipient cells surviving conditioning. The authors attributed T-cell counts and diversity one year after transplant mostly to newly produced T cells.

V dropped 0 bases and J dropped 5; count of bases not matched to a gene: 6. Germline values: CDR1 LGHNA, CDR2 YNFKEQ. The CDR3 is 16 amino acids. Comments on this clonotype: The antigen is undetermined.

Preparation of the TCRbeta library was carried out with unique molecular identifiers. From the PCR reads, TCRdb called clonotypes with MiXCR, one entry per CDR3 protein. Here the sample spans about a million distinct CDR3 sequences, around 30% being singletons. The chain recombines TRBV4-2 with TRBJ2-1, with TRBD2 matching 8 bases. The input for sequencing was PBMCs, mostly from graft donor cells, taken 360 days after TCRalphabeta/CD19-depleted stem cell transplant. The receptor comes from a boy younger than two who had a stem cell transplant for SCID, so the T cells may come from the graft donor. CDR3: CASSQEAGDGDNEQFF. CDR3 coding DNA: TGTGCCAGCAGCCAAGAAGCGGGGGACGGAGACAATGAGCAGTTCTTC.